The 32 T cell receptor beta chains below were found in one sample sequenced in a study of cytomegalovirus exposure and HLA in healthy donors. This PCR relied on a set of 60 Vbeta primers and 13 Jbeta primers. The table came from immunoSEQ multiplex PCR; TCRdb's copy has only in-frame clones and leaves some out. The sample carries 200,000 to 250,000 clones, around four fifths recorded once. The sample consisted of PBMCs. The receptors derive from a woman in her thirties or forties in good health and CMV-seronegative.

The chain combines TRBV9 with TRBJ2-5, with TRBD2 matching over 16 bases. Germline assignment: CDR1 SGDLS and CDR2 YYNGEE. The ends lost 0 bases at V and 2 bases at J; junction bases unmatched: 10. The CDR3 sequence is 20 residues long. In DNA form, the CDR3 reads TGTGCCAGCAGCGTAGGGGGACTAGCGGGAGGGCCGTTCAAACAAGAGACCCAGTACTTC. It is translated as CASSVGGLAGGPFKQETQYF.

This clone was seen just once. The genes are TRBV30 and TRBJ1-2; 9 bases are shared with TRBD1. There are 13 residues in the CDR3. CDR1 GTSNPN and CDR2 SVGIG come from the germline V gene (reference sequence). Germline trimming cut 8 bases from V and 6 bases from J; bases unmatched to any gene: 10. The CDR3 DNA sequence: TGTGCCATTCCTCGGGACAGGGACAATGGCTACACCTTC. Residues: CAIPRDRDNGYTF.

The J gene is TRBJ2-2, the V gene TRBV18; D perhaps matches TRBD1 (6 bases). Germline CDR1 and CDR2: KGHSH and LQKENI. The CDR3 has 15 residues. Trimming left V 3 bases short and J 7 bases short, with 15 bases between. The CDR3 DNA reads TGTGCCAGCTCACCCCCAAACAGGGACAACGGGGAGCTGTTTTTT. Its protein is CASSPPNRDNGELFF. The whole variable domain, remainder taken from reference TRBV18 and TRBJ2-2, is NAGVMQNPRHLVRRRGQEARLRCSPMKGHSHVYWYRQLPEEGLKFMVYLQKENIIDESGMPKERFSAEFPKEGPSILRIQQVVRGDSAAYFCASSPPNRDNGELFFGEGSRLTVL.

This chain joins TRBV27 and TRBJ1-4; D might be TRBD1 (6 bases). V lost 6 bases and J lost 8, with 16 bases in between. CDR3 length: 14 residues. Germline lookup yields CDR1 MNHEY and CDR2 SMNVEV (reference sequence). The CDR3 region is CASRLVGGKEKLFF. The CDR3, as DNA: TGTGCCAGCAGGCTGGTAGGGGGTAAGGAAAAACTGTTTTTT.

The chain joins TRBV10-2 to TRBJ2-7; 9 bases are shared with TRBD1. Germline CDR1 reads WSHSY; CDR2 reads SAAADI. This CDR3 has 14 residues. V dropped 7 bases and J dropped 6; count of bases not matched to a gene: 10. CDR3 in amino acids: CASIERGQGFEQYF. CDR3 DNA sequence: TGCGCCAGCATCGAGAGGGGACAGGGCTTCGAGCAGTACTTC.

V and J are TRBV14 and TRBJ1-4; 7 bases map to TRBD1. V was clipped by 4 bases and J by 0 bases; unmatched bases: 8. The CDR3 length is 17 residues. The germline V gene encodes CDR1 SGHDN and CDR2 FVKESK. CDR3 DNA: TGTGCCAGCAGCCCCGGGACAGAAATCTCAACTAATGAAAAACTGTTTTTT. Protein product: CASSPGTEISTNEKLFF. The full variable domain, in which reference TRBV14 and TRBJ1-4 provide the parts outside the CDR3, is EAGVTQFPSHSVIEKGQTVTLRCDPISGHDNLYWYRRVMGKEIKFLLHFVKESKQDESGMPNNRFLAERTGGTYSTLKVQPAELEDSGVYFCASSPGTEISTNEKLFFGSGTQLSVL.

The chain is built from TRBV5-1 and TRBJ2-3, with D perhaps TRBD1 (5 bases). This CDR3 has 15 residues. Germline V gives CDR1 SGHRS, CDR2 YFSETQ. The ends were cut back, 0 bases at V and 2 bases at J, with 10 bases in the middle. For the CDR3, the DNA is TGCGCCAGCAGCTTGGCCGACAGTTCCACAGATACGCAGTATTTT. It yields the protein CASSLADSSTDTQYF. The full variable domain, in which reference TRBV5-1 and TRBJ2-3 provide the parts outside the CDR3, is KAGVTQTPRYLIKTRGQQVTLSCSPISGHRSVSWYQQTPGQGLQFLFEYFSETQRNKGNFPGRFSGRQFSNSRSEMNVSTLELGDSALYLCASSLADSSTDTQYFGPGTRLTVL.

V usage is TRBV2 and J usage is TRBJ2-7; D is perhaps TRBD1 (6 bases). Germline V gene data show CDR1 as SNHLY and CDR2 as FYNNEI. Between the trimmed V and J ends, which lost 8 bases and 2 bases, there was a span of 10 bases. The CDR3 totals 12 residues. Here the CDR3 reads CASRTDTYEQYF. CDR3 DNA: TGTGCCAGCCGGACAGACACCTACGAGCAGTACTTC. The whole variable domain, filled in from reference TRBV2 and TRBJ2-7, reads EPEVTQTPSHQVTQMGQEVILRCVPISNHLYFYWYRQILGQKVEFLVSFYNNEISEKSEIFDDQFSVERPDGSNFTLKIRSTKLEDSAMYFCASRTDTYEQYFGPGTRLTVT.

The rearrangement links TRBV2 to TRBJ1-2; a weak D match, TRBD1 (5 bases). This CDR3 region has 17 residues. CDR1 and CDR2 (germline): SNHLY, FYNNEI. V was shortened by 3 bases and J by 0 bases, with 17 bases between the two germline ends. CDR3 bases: TGTGCCAGCAGTGATCGGGTCTTCGGCAGGGCTAACTATGGCTACACCTTC. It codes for CASSDRVFGRANYGYTF.

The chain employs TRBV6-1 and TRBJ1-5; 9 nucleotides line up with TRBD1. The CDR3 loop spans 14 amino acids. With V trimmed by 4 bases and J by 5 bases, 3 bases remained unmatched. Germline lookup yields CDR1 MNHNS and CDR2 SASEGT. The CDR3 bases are TGTGCCAGCAGTGTAACAGGGGGCTATCAGCCCCAGCATTTT. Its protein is CASSVTGGYQPQHF.

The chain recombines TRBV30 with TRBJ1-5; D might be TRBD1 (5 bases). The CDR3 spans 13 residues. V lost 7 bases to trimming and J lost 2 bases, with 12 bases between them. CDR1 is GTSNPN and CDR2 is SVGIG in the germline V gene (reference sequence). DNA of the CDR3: TGTGCCTATTCGGGGGGGGGCAATCAGCCCCAGCATTTT. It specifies CAYSGGGNQPQHF.

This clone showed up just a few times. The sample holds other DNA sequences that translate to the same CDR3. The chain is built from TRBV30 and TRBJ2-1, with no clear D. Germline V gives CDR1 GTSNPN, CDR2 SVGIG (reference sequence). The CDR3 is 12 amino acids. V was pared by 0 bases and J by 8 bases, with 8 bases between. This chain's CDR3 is CAWSVHGDEQFF. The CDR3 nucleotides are TGTGCCTGGAGTGTACACGGAGATGAGCAGTTCTTC.

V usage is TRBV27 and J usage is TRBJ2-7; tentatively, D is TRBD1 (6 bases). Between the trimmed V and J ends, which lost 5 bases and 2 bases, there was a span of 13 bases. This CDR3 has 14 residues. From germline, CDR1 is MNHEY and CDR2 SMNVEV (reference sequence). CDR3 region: CASSVMDSPYEQYF. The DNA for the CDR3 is TGTGCCAGCAGTGTAATGGACAGCCCCTACGAGCAGTACTTC.

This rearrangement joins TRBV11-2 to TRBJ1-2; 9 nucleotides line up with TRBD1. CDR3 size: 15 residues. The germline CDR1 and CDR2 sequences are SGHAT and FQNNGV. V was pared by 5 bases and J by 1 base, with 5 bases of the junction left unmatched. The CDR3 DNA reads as TGTGCCAGCAGCGCAGGGACAGGGATTAACTATGGCTACACCTTC. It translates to CASSAGTGINYGYTF.

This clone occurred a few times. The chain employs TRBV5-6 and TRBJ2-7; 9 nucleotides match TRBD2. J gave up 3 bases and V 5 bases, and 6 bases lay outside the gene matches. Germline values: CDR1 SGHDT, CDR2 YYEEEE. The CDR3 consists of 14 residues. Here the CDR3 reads CASSSGLALYEQYF. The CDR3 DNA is TGTGCCAGCAGTTCGGGACTAGCACTCTACGAGCAGTACTTC.

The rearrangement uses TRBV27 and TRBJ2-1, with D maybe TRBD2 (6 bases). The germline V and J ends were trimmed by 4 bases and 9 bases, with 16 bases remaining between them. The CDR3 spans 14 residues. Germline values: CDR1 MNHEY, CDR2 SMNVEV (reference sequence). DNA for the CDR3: TGTGCCAGCAGTTCGGGACTGCGTAAGGCTGAGCAGTTCTTC. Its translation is CASSSGLRKAEQFF.

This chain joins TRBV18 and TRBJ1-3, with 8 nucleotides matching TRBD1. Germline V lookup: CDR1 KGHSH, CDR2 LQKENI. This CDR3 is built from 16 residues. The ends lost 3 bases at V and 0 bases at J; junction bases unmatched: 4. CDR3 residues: CASSPGQASSGNTIYF. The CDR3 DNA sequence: TGTGCCAGCTCACCGGGACAGGCATCCTCTGGAAACACCATATATTTT.

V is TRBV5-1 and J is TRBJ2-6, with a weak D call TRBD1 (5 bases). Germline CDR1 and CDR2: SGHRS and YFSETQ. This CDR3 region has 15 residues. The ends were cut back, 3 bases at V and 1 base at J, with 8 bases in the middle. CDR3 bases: TGCGCCAGCAGCTCGACAGTTTCTGGGGCCAACGTCCTGACTTTC. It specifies CASSSTVSGANVLTF.

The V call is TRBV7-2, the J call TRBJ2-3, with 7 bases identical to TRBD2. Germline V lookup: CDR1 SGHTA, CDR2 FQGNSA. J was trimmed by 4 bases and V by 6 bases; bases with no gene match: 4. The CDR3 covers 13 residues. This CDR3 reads CASRGGAADTQYF. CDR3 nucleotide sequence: TGTGCCAGCAGGGGAGGGGCTGCAGATACGCAGTATTTT. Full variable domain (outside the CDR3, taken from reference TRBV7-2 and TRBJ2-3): GAGVSQSPSNKVTEKGKDVELRCDPISGHTALYWYRQSLGQGLEFLIYFQGNSAPDKSGLPSDRFSAERTGGSVSTLTIQRTQQEDSAVYLCASRGGAADTQYFGPGTRLTVL.

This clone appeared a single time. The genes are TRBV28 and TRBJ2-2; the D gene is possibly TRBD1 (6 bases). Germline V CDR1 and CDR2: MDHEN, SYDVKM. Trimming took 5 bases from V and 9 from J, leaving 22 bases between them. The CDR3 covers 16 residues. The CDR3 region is CASSRTQGRIARELFF. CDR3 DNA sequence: TGTGCCAGCAGTCGCACACAGGGACGAATAGCGAGGGAGCTGTTTTTT.

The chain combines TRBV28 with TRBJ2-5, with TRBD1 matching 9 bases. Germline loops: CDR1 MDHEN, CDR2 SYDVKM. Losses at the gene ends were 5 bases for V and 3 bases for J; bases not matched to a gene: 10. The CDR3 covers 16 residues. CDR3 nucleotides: TGTGCCAGCAGTCCCTGGACAGGGGACTTAAAAGAGACCCAGTACTTC. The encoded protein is CASSPWTGDLKETQYF.

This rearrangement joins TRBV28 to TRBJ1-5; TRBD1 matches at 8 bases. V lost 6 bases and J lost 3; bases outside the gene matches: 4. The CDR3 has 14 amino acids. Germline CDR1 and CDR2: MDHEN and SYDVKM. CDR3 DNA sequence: TGTGCCAGCAGGGGACAGGTCCCCAATCAGCCCCAGCATTTT. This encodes CASRGQVPNQPQHF.

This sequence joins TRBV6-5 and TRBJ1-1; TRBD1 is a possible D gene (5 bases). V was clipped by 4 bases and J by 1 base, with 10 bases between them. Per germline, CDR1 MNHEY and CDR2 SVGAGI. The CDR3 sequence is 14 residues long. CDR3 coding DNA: TGTGCCAGCAGTTCCCCTAGGGGGAACACTGAAGCTTTCTTT. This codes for CASSSPRGNTEAFF.

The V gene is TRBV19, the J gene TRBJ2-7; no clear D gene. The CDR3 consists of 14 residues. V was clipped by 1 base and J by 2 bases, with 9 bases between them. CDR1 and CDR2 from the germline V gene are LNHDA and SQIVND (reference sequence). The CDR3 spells CASSIGVSAYEQYF. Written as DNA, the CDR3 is TGTGCCAGTAGTATAGGAGTTTCCGCCTACGAGCAGTACTTC.

CDR3 sequence reads: CASSLDRASANEQFF. CDR3 nucleotide sequence: TGTGCCAGCAGTCTCGACAGGGCAAGCGCGAATGAGCAGTTCTTC. This chain links TRBV6-5 with TRBJ2-1, with TRBD1 matching over 7 bases. Per the germline V gene, CDR1 is MNHEY and CDR2 is SVGAGI. The V segment lost 5 bases and the J segment 7 bases; nucleotides outside the gene matches: 11. The CDR3 loop spans 15 amino acids.

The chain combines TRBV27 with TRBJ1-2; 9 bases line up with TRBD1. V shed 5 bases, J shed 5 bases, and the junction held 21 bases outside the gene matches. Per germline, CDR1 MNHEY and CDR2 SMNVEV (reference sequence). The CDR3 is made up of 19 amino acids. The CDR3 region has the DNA TGTGCCAGCAGTCCCAAAACCCCGGCGGGACAGGGCCACTTTTATGGCTACACCTTC. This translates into CASSPKTPAGQGHFYGYTF.

The CDR3 DNA reads TGTGCCAGCTCACAAGCGGGATTCACAGATACGCAGTATTTT. Encoded protein: CASSQAGFTDTQYF. The chain recombines TRBV18 with TRBJ2-3; 7 bases agree with TRBD2. The germline V gene has CDR1 KGHSH and CDR2 LQKENI. With 4 bases clipped from V and 2 bases from J, the junction kept 3 bases outside the gene matches. The CDR3 is made up of 14 amino acids.

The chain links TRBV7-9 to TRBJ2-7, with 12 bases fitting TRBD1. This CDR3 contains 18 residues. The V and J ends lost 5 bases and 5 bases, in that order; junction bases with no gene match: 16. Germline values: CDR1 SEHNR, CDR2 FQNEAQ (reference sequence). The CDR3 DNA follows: TGTGCCAGCAGCCCACATATACCCCTCGGGACAGGGGGCCACGAGCAGTACTTC. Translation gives CASSPHIPLGTGGHEQYF.

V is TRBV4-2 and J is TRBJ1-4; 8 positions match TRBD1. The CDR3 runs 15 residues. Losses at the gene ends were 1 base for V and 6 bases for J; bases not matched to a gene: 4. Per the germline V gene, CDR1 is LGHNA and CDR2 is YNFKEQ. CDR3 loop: CASSQGTGGDEKLFF. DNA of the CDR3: TGTGCCAGCAGCCAAGGAACAGGGGGAGATGAAAAACTGTTTTTT.

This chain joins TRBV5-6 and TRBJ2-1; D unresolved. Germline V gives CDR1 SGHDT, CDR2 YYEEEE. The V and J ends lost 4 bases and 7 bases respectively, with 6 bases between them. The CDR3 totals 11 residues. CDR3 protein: CASSLLNEQFF. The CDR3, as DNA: TGTGCCAGCAGCCTACTGAATGAGCAGTTCTTC.

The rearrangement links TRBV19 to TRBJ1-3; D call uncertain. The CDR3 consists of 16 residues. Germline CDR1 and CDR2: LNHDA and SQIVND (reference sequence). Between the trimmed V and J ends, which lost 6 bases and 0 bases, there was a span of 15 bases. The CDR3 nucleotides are TGTGCCAGTAGGGGTGTCGGTACAGCCTCTGGAAACACCATATATTTT. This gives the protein CASRGVGTASGNTIYF.

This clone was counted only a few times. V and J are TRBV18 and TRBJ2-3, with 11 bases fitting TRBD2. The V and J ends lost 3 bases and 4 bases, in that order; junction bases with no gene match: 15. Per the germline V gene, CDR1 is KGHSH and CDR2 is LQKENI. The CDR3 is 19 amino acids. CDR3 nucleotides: TGTGCCAGCTCACCTAATCTAGCGGGAGGACCTCCGGGTTCAGATACGCAGTATTTT. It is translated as CASSPNLAGGPPGSDTQYF.